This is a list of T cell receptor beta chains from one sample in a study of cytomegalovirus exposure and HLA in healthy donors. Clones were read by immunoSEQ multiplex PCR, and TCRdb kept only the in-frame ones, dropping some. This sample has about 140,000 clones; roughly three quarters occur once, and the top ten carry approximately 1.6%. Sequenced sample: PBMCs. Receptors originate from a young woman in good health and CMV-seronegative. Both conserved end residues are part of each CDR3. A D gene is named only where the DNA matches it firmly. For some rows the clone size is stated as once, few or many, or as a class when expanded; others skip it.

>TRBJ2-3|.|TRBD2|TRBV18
TGTGCCAGCTCACCTCGACTAGCGGGAGTGGGATTGACGCAGTATTTT
CASSPRLAGVGLTQYF
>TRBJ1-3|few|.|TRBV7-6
TGTGCCAGCAGCTTAGAGGCCAGGGAGGCCGGAAACACCATATATTTT
CASSLEAREAGNTIYF
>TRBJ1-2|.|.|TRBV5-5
TGTGCCAGCAGCTCCCAGACACGAATATCCTATGGCTACACCTTC
CASSSQTRISYGYTF
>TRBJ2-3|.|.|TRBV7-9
TGTGCCAGCAGCTTAGGAGGGGACTCCCAAGTACCAGATACGCAGTATTTT
CASSLGGDSQVPDTQYF
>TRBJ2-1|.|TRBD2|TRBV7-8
TGTGCCAGCAGCTTAGAAGGACTAGCCTTCACCAATGAGCAGTTCTTC
CASSLEGLAFTNEQFF
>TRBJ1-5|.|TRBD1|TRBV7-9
TGTGCCAGCAGCTCGGGACAGGGGATCCCTCAGCCCCAGCATTTT
CASSSGQGIPQPQHF
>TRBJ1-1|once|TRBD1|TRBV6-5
TGTGCCAGCAGCTTTGGGACAGCGAACACTGAAGCTTTCTTT
CASSFGTANTEAFF
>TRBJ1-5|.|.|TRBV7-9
TGTGCCAGCAGCTTAGGGGGGGGCAATCAGCCCCAGCATTTT
CASSLGGGNQPQHF
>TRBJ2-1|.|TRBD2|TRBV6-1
TGTGCCAGCAGTGGCGTATTACTAGCGGGAAACAATGAGCAGTTCTTC
CASSGVLLAGNNEQFF
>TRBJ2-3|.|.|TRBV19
TGTGCCAGTAGCCTGACAGGTCCCCGAGATACGCAGTATTTT
CASSLTGPRDTQYF
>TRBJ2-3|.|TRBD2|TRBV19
TGTGCCAGTAGTTCCCGGGGTAGCGGGGGGCAAGCAGATACGCAGTATTTT
CASSSRGSGGQADTQYF
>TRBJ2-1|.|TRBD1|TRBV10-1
TGCGCCAGCAGTGACCATTGGGGACAGAACACCAATGAGCAGTTCTTC
CASSDHWGQNTNEQFF
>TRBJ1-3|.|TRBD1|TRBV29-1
TGCAGCGTTGGCGGGACAGTCGGAAACACCATATATTTT
CSVGGTVGNTIYF
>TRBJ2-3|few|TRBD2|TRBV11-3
TGTGCCAGCAGCTTAGCCGGAGCGGGGGGCCACACGAAGTATTTT
CASSLAGAGGHTKYF
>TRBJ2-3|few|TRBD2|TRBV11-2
TGTGCCAGCAGTTCGCGTAGCGGGGCCACAGATACGCAGTATTTT
CASSSRSGATDTQYF
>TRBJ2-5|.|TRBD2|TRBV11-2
TGTGCCAGCAGCACTAGCGGGGGTACCGGTGGGAAGACCCAGTACTTC
CASSTSGGTGGKTQYF
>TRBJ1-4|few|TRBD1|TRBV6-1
TGTGCCAGCAGTAGCGGACAGGGGAGGGAAAAACTGTTTTTT
CASSSGQGREKLFF
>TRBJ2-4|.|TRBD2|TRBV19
TGTGCCAGTAGCCCGGGGCCAGCGGGAGACCCGGGAGCCAAAAACATTCAGTACTTC
CASSPGPAGDPGAKNIQYF
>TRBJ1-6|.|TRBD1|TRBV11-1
TGTGCCAGCAGCACCGGGACAGGGTATAATTCACCCCTCCACTTT
CASSTGTGYNSPLHF
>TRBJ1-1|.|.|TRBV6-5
TGTGCCAGCAGTTACTCAAGGGGTGGGGACACTGAAGCTTTCTTT
CASSYSRGGDTEAFF
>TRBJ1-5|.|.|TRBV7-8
TGTGCCAGCAGCTTAGGCCGGGACAATCAGCCCCAGCATTTT
CASSLGRDNQPQHF
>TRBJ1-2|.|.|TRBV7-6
TGTGCCAGCAGCTTGGCAGGGGACGATGGCTACACCTTC
CASSLAGDDGYTF
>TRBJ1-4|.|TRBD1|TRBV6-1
TGTGCCAGCAGTCCCCGGGACAGGGGGAATGAAAAACTGTTTTTT
CASSPRDRGNEKLFF
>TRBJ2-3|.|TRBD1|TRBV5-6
TGTGCCAGCAGCTCGTCCGGGACAGGGCGAACAGATACGCAGTATTTT
CASSSSGTGRTDTQYF
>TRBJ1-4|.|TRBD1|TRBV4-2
TGTGCCAGCAGCCAGGGACAGGGTAATGAAAAACTGTTTTTT
CASSQGQGNEKLFF
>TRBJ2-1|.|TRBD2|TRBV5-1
TGCGCCAGTGGTCGGGCTAGCGGGAGCTCCAGCAATGAGCAGTTCTTC
CASGRASGSSSNEQFF
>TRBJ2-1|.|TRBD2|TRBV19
TGTGCCAGTAGGGAGACTAGCGACTACAATGAGCAGTTCTTC
CASRETSDYNEQFF